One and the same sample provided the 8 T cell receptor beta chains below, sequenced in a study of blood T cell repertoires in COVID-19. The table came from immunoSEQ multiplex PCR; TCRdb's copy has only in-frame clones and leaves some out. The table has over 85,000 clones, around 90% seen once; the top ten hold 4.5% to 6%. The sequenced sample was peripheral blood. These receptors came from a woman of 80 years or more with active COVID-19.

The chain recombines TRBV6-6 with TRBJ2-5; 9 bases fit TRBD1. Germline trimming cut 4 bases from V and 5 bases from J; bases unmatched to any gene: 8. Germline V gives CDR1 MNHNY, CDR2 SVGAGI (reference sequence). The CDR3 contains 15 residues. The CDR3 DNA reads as TGTGCCAGCAGTTCGACAGGGGGGGACACGGAGACCCAGTACTTC. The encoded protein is CASSSTGGDTETQYF.

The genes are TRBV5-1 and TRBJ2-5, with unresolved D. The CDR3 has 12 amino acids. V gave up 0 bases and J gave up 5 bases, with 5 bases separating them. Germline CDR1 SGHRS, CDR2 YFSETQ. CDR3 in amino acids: CASSLGAETQYF. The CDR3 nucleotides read TGCGCCAGCAGCTTGGGTGCGGAGACCCAGTACTTC.

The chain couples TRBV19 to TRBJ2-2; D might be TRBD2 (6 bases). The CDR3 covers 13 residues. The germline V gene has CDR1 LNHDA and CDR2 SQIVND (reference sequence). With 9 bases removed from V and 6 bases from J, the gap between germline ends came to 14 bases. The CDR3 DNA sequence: TGTGCCAGCGGACCTAGGGAGGCCGGGGAGCTGTTTTTT. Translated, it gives CASGPREAGELFF.

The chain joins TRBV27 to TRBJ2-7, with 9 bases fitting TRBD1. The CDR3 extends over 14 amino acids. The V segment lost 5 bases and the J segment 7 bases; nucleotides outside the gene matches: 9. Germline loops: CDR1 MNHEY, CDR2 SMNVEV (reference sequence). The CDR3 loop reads CASSGGTGRSEQYF. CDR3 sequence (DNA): TGTGCCAGCAGTGGGGGGACAGGGAGAAGTGAGCAGTACTTC.

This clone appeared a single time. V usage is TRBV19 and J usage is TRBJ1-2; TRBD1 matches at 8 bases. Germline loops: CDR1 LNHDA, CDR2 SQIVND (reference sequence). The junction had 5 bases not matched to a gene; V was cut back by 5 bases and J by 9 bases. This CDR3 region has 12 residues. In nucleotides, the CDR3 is TGTGCCAGTAGTCCGGGACAGGCAAGCTACACCTTC. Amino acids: CASSPGQASYTF.

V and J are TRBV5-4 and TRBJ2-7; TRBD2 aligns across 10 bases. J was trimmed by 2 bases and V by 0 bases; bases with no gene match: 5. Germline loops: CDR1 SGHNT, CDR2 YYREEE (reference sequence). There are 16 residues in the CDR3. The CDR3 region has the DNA TGTGCCAGCAGCTTGGGGCTAGCGGGAGCGGCCTACGAGCAGTACTTC. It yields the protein CASSLGLAGAAYEQYF.

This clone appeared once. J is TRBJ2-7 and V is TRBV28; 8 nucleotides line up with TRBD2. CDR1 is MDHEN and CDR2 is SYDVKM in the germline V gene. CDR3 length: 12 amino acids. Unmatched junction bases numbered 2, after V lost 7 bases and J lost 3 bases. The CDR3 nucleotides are TGTGCCAGCACCCGGGGGGGCTACGAGCAGTACTTC. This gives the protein CASTRGGYEQYF.

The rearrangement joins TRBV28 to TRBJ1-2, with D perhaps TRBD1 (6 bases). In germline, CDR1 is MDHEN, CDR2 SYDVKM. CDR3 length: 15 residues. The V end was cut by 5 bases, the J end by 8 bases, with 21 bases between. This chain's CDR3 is CASSPLLPGHGGYTF. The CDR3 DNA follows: TGTGCCAGCAGTCCACTCTTGCCGGGACATGGGGGCTACACCTTC.